This T cell receptor beta chain was obtained from a study of graft-versus-host responses after intestinal transplantation. Study outcomes and limitations: Declines in HvG clones occurring early post-transplant were associated with peak circulating GvH clone levels.

Produced via immunoSEQ multiplex PCR; TCRdb's table is partial and in-frame only. Counted here are tens of thousands of clones, around 90% occurring once; the ten biggest clones make up around 0.1%. Comments on this clone: The antigen remains unidentified.

The sample in question was unstimulated CD4+ T cells sorted from spleen or lymph node cells, obtained before intestinal transplant. The receptor comes from a human donor who received an intestinal transplant.

The CDR3 loop reads CASSVVLGSTGELFF. The CDR3 nucleotides are TGTGCCAGCAGCGTAGTGTTGGGGAGCACCGGGGAGCTGTTTTTT. The chain carries TRBV9 and TRBJ2-2; weak D call: TRBD2 (5 bases). CDR3 length: 15 residues. The V end lost 0 bases, the J end lost 4 bases, and 10 bases lay between the germline ends. CDR1 is SGDLS and CDR2 is YYNGEE in the germline V gene.